These 18 T cell receptor beta chains were sequenced from one sample in a study of blood T cells in healthy people across ages. A second PCR of roughly 7 to 11 cycles used a sample-barcoded 5' primer and a J-beta primer mix. TCRdb analysed the 5' RACE reads with MiXCR anew, one entry per CDR3 protein. The sample holds about 1.7 million distinct CDR3 sequences, 28% seen once. Specimen: blood. Receptors originate from a woman in her twenties or thirties in good health.

The CDR3 sequence: CASSLGPAAAVTDTQYF. The CDR3 DNA follows: TGTGCCAGCAGCTTAGGCCCCGCGGCAGCGGTCACAGATACGCAGTATTTT. This chain links TRBV7-2 with TRBJ2-3; D is perhaps TRBD2 (5 bases). Per germline, CDR1 SGHTA and CDR2 FQGNSA. CDR3 length equals 17 residues. V was trimmed by 1 base and J by 2 bases, leaving 16 bases between them.

This clonotype was observed a handful of times. V gene TRBV12-3 or TRBV12-4 combines with J gene TRBJ2-3; the match to TRBD2 covers 13 bases. The CDR3 is made up of 16 amino acids. The J segment lost 2 bases and the V segment lost 5 bases, leaving 4 bases of the junction unmatched. CDR3 bases: TGTGCCAGCAGTGTCGGGACTAGCGGGGTCACAGATACGCAGTATTTT. It yields the protein CASSVGTSGVTDTQYF.

The rearrangement joins TRBV21-1 to TRBJ2-1; the table names TRBD2, a call not compared with the DNA. TRBV21-1 is assigned pseudogene status. CDR3 length equals 16 residues. The CDR3 region has the DNA TGTGCCAGCAGCGAGAAGACTAGCGGATTCTACAATGAGCAGTTCTTC. Translated: CASSEKTSGFYNEQFF.

The CDR3 coding sequence is TGTGCCAGCAGTCCTAGCGGGAGTATTTCCACCGGGGAGCTGTTTTTT. Translated: CASSPSGSISTGELFF. This rearrangement joins TRBV25-1 to TRBJ2-2; TRBD2 aligns across 10 bases. The CDR3 loop spans 16 amino acids. From germline, CDR1 is MGHDK and CDR2 SYGVNS. V was pared by 5 bases and J by 4 bases, with 7 bases of the junction left unmatched. Full variable domain (missing parts from reference TRBV25-1 and TRBJ2-2): EADIYQTPRYLVIGTGKKITLECSQTMGHDKMYWYQQDPGMELHLIHYSYGVNSTEKGDLSSESTVSRIRTEHFPLTLESARPSHTSQYLCASSPSGSISTGELFFGEGSRLTVL.

The chain carries TRBV6-5 and TRBJ1-2; the match to TRBD1 covers 8 bases. The CDR3 is 15 residues long. With V trimmed by 4 bases and J by 7 bases, 11 bases remained unmatched. Germline V CDR1 and CDR2: MNHEY, SVGAGI. The CDR3 DNA sequence: TGTGCCAGCAGTTCCCTGGACAGGGAAGGGAGTGGCTACACCTTC. Its protein product is CASSSLDREGSGYTF.

The chain employs TRBV11-2 and TRBJ1-5, with D unclear. Germline CDR1 SGHAT, CDR2 FQNNGV. The V and J ends lost 1 base and 9 bases respectively, with 10 bases between them. This CDR3 is built from 13 residues. CDR3 region: CASSLGGRRPQHF. CDR3 coding DNA: TGTGCCAGCAGCTTAGGTGGGCGGAGGCCCCAGCATTTT.

In the case of this clonotype: The CDR3 does not end in the conserved phenylalanine or tryptophan, so this is likely a read error. The chain carries TRBV19 and TRBJ2-2; 12 positions match TRBD2. CDR1 and CDR2 from the germline V gene are LNHDA and SQIVND (reference sequence). The CDR3 covers 15 residues. Trimming removed 6 bases from V and 5 bases from J; junction bases left unmatched: 4. The CDR3 reads CASSPGTSGTGELFV. The CDR3 region has the DNA TGTGCCAGTAGCCCGGGGACTAGCGGGACCGGGGAGCTGTTTGTT.

V usage is TRBV5-1 and J usage is TRBJ2-5, with 8 nucleotides matching TRBD2. CDR3 size: 14 residues. V trimming: 4 bases; J trimming: 4 bases; junction bases outside the gene matches: 6. Germline loops: CDR1 SGHRS, CDR2 YFSETQ. This chain's CDR3 is CASSRGLVGETQYF. CDR3 DNA sequence: TGCGCCAGCAGCCGGGGACTAGTCGGAGAGACCCAGTACTTC.

This clonotype was seen a few times. The chain recombines TRBV10-3 with TRBJ2-1; 12 bases agree with TRBD2. The V gene's germline CDR1 is ENHRY and CDR2 SYGVKD. CDR3 length equals 15 residues. J was trimmed by 6 bases and V by 4 bases; bases with no gene match: 4. The CDR3 protein is CAISGLAGVSNEQFF. CDR3 bases: TGTGCCATCAGTGGACTAGCGGGAGTGAGCAATGAGCAGTTCTTC.

This clonotype was observed a handful of times. The V and J genes are TRBV2 and TRBJ2-1; tentatively, D is TRBD2 (5 bases). This CDR3 spans 14 amino acids. Between the trimmed V and J ends, which lost 3 bases and 6 bases, there was a span of 12 bases. CDR1 and CDR2 from the germline V gene are SNHLY and FYNNEI. In DNA form, the CDR3 reads TGTGCCAGCAGTGATCGGGCTAGCCGCAATGAGCAGTTCTTC. Translation gives CASSDRASRNEQFF.

In its sample, this clonotype was seen many times. This chain links TRBV6-2 or TRBV6-3 with TRBJ2-3, with D uncertain. CDR3 size: 15 residues. V was shortened by 0 bases and J by 7 bases, with 14 bases between the two germline ends. Germline CDR1 MNHEY, CDR2 SVGEGT. CDR3 nucleotide sequence: TGTGCCAGCAGTTACTCGATTAGCTCCTGGTATACGCAGTATTTT. Amino acids: CASSYSISSWYTQYF.

There are a few counts of this clonotype. A read error may account for a junction end that differs from germline. This chain uses TRBV5-1 with TRBJ1-2, with D maybe TRBD1 (5 bases). Germline CDR1 and CDR2: SGHRS and YFSETQ. CDR3 length equals 13 residues. CDR3 DNA: TGCGACAGCAGCCACCAGGGAATTTATGGCTACACCTTC. Amino acid sequence: CDSSHQGIYGYTF.

The chain is built from TRBV19 and TRBJ2-7; 8 nucleotides align to TRBD1. Germline CDR1 and CDR2: LNHDA and SQIVND (reference sequence). The ends lost 11 bases at V and 7 bases at J; junction bases unmatched: 16. There are 14 residues in the CDR3. The CDR3 DNA is TGTGCCCCTAGGGGGGACAGGAATTGGTGGGAGCAGTACTTC. Its translation is CAPRGDRNWWEQYF.

At least ten counts were recorded for this clonotype. The rearrangement joins TRBV10-3 to TRBJ2-4, with TRBD1 identical over 10 bases. V lost 10 bases and J lost 8; bases outside the gene matches: 5. CDR3 size: 12 residues. The germline gives CDR1 ENHRY, CDR2 SYGVKD. The CDR3 nucleotides read TGTGCCACGGGACAGGGGTCAGACATTCAGTACTTC. Amino acids: CATGQGSDIQYF.

This clonotype has only one observation. This may be a read error, as it is one base from a much larger clone. The chain links TRBV5-6 to TRBJ2-1, with 10 bases identical to TRBD2. Trimming took 3 bases from V and 13 from J; bases not matched to a gene: 13. Germline V CDR1 and CDR2: SGHDT, YYEEEE. The CDR3 extends over 15 amino acids. In nucleotides, the CDR3 is TGTGCCAGCAGCTACCTAGCGGGGGCGAGCGAGACCCAGTTCTTC. This codes for CASSYLAGASETQFF.

The gene calls are TRBV20-1 and TRBJ2-7; D is unclear. The ends were cut back, 2 bases at V and 0 bases at J, with 5 bases in the middle. The CDR3 is made up of 12 amino acids. CDR1 and CDR2 (germline): DFQATT, SNEGSKA (reference sequence). CDR3 nucleotide sequence: TGCAGTGCTAGAAGGCCCTCCTACGAGCAGTACTTC. It is translated as CSARRPSYEQYF.

Remarks on this clonotype: A much larger clone lies one base from this, so it may be a read error. The rearrangement links TRBV25-1 to TRBJ2-4; a weak D match, TRBD1 (5 bases). The V and J ends lost 3 bases and 5 bases respectively, with 8 bases between them. CDR1 is MGHDK, CDR2 SYGVNS, per germline. The CDR3 is 13 residues long. CDR3 sequence reads: CASSEEGENIQYF. The CDR3 nucleotides are TGTGCCAGCAGTGAGGAAGGGGAAAACATTCAGTACTTC.

The genes are TRBV10-3 and TRBJ2-2; 8 nucleotides line up with TRBD1. The ends lost 4 bases at V and 4 bases at J; junction bases unmatched: 11. The germline V gene encodes CDR1 ENHRY and CDR2 SYGVKD. This CDR3 has 17 residues. The CDR3 DNA reads TGTGCCATCAGTGGGACAGGGACTCCGCAGGGCACCGGGGAGCTGTTTTTT. Translating gives CAISGTGTPQGTGELFF.